These 2 T cell receptor beta chains were all obtained from the same sample, sequenced in a study of T cell responses to AZD1222 COVID-19 vaccine. TCRdb's copy holds only in-frame clones and misses some; the assay was immunoSEQ multiplex PCR. The sample yields about 110,000 clones, more than 75% seen once. Material: peripheral blood, obtained on day 0 of AZD1222 vaccination. These receptors were obtained from an adult in good health.

The chain uses TRBV6-5 and TRBJ2-7, with TRBD1 as a possible D gene (6 bases). V lost 1 base and J 2 bases, leaving 15 bases between the germline ends. The germline CDR1 and CDR2 sequences are MNHEY and SVGAGI. The CDR3 runs 16 residues. As DNA, the CDR3 is TGTGCCAGCAGTTACTTAGGGACATTCTCAACCTACGAGCAGTACTTC. Translated, it gives CASSYLGTFSTYEQYF.

This chain links TRBV6-5 with TRBJ2-5; possible D gene TRBD2, 5 bases. Germline CDR1 MNHEY, CDR2 SVGAGI. V was pared by 8 bases and J by 4 bases, with 14 bases between. The CDR3 consists of 13 residues. As DNA, the CDR3 is TGTGCCAGCCTGAGACATGGGAGAGAGACCCAGTACTTC. It specifies CASLRHGRETQYF.